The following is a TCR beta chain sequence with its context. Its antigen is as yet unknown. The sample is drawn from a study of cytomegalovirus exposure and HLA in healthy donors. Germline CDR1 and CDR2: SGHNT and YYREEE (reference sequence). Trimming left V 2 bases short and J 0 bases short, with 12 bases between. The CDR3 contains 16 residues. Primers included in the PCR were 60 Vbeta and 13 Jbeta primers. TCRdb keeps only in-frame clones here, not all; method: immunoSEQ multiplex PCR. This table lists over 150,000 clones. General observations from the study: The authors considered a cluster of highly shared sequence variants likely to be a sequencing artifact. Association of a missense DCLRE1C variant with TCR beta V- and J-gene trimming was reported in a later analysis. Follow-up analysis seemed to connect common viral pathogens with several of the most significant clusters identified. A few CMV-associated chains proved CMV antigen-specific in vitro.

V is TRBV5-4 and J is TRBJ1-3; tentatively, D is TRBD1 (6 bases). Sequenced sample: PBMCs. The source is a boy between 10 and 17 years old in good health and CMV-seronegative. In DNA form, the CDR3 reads TGTGCCAGCAGCTTAGGGGGACGGAGCTCTGGAAACACCATATATTTT. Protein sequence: CASSLGGRSSGNTIYF.